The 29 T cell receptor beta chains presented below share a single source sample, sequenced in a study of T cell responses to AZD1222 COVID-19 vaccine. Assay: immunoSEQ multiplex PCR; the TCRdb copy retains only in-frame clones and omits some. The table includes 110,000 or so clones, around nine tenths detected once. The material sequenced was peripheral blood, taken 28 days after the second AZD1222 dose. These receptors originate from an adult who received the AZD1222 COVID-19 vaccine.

The CDR3 loop reads CASSYSNRQGLRAFF. The CDR3 DNA sequence: TGTGCCAGCAGTTACTCGAATCGACAGGGGTTAAGAGCTTTCTTT. The chain combines TRBV6-5 with TRBJ1-1; 8 bases fit TRBD1. The germline gives CDR1 MNHEY, CDR2 SVGAGI. The junction had 10 bases not matched to a gene; V was cut back by 0 bases and J by 10 bases. The CDR3 spans 15 residues.

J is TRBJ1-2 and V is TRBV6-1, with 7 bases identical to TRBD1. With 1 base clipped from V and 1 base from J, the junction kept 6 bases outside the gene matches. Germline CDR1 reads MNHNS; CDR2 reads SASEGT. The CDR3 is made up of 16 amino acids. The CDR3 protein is CASSEGGRDSNYGYTF. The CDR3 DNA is TGTGCCAGCAGTGAAGGGGGGAGGGACAGTAACTATGGCTACACCTTC.

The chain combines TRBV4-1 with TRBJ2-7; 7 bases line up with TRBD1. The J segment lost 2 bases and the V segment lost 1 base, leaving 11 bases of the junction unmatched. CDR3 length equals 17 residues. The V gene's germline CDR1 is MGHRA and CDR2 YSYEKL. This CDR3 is CASSQVRARTGPYEQYF. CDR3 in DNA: TGCGCCAGCAGCCAAGTTAGGGCCAGGACAGGTCCCTACGAGCAGTACTTC.

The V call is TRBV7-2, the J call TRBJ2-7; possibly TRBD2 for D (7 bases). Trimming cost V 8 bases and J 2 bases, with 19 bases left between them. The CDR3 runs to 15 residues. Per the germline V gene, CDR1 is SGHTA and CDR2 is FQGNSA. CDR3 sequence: CASGAYRGGTYEQYF. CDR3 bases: TGTGCCAGCGGAGCTTATAGGGGGGGGACCTACGAGCAGTACTTC.

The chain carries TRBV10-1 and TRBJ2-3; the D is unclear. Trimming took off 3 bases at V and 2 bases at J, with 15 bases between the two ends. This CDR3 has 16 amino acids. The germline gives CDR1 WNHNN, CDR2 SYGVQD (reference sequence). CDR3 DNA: TGCGCCAGCAGTGATTTGCCACATGGACCCACAGATACGCAGTATTTT. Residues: CASSDLPHGPTDTQYF.

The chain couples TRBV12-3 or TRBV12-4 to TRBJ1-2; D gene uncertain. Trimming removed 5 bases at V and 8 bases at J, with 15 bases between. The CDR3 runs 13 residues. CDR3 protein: CASSPNPVRGYTF. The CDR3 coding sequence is TGTGCCAGCAGTCCTAACCCAGTGAGGGGCTACACCTTC.

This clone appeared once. In DNA form, the CDR3 reads TGTGCCAGCAGCGGCGGGAGAGGGGTTAGCTCCTACAATGAGCAGTTCTTC. Translation gives CASSGGRGVSSYNEQFF. The chain links TRBV7-9 to TRBJ2-1; 7 nucleotides align to TRBD2. CDR1 SEHNR and CDR2 FQNEAQ come from the germline V gene (reference sequence). CDR3 length: 17 amino acids. Trimming at V came to 5 bases and at J to 0 bases, leaving 10 bases not matched to a gene.

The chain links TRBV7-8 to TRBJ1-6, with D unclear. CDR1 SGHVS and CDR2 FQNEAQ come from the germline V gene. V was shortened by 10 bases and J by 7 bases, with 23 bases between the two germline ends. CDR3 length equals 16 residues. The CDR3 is CATSEEVDLGNSPLHF. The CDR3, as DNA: TGTGCCACCTCGGAAGAGGTGGATTTGGGGAATTCACCCCTCCACTTT.

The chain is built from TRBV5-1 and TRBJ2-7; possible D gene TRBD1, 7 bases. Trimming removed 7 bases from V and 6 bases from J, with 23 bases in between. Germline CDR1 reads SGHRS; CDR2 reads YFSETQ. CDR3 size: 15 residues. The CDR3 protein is CASRMGGRGSFEQYF. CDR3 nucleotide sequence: TGCGCCAGCCGAATGGGGGGCAGGGGGTCGTTCGAGCAGTACTTC.

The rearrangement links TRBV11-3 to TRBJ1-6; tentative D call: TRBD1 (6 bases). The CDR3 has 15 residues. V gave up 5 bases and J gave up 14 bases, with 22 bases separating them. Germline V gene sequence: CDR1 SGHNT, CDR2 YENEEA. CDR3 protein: CASSEYTGQLYSLHF. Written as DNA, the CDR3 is TGTGCCAGCAGCGAGTATACCGGACAGCTATATTCCCTCCACTTT.

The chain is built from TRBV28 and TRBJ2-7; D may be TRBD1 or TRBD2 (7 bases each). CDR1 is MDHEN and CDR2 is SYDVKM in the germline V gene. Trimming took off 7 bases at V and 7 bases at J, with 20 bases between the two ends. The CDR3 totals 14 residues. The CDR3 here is CASKLGGGRKEQYF. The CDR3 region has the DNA TGTGCCAGCAAACTAGGGGGCGGGAGAAAAGAGCAGTACTTC.

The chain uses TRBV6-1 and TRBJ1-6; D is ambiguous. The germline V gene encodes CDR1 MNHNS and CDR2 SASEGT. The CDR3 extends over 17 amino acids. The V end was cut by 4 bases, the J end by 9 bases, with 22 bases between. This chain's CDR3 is CASSAPRAVGSGSPLHF. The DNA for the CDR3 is TGTGCCAGCAGTGCCCCCCGGGCCGTAGGATCGGGTTCACCCCTCCACTTT.

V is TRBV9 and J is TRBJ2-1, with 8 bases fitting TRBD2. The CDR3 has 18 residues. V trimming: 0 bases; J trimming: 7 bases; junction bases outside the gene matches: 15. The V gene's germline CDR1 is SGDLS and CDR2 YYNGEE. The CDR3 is CASSVEGRLAGLRNEQFF. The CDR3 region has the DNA TGTGCCAGCAGCGTAGAAGGGAGGCTAGCGGGCCTAAGGAATGAGCAGTTCTTC.

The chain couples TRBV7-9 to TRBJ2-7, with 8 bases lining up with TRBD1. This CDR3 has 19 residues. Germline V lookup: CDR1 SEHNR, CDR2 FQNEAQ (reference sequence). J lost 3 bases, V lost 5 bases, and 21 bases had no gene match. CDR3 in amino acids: CASSPAVRGRTGEHYEQYF. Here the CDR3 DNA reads TGTGCCAGCAGCCCTGCGGTCAGGGGGCGGACGGGAGAACACTACGAGCAGTACTTC.

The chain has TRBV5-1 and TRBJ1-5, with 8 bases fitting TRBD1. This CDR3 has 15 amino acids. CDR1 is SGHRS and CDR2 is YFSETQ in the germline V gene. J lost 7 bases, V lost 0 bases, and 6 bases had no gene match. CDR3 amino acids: CASSLVPGGEQPQHF. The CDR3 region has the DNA TGCGCCAGCAGCTTGGTGCCAGGGGGCGAGCAGCCCCAGCATTTT. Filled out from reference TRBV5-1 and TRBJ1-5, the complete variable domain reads KAGVTQTPRYLIKTRGQQVTLSCSPISGHRSVSWYQQTPGQGLQFLFEYFSETQRNKGNFPGRFSGRQFSNSRSEMNVSTLELGDSALYLCASSLVPGGEQPQHFGDGTRLSIL.

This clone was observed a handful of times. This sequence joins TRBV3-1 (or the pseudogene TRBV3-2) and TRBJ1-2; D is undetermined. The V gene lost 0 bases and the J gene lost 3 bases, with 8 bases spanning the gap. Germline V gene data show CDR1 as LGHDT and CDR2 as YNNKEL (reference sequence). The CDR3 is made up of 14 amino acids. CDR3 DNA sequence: TGTGCCAGCAGCCAAGAGGTCGGAGACTATGGCTACACCTTC. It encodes CASSQEVGDYGYTF.

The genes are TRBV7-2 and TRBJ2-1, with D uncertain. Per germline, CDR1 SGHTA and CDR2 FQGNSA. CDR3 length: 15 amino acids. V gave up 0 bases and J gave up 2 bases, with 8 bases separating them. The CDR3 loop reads CASSLAYGTYNEQFF. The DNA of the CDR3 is TGTGCCAGCAGCTTAGCGTACGGTACCTACAATGAGCAGTTCTTC.

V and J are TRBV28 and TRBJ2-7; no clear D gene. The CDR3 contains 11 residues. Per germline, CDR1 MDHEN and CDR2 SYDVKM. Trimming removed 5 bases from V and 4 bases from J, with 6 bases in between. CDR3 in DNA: TGTGCCAGCAGTCACAAGTACGAGCAGTACTTC. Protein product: CASSHKYEQYF.

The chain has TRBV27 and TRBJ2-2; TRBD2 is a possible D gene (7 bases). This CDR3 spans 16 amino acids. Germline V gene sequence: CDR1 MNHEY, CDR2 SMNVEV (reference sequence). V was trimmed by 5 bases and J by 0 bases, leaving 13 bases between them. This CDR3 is CASSPQGRANTGELFF. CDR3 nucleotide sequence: TGTGCCAGCAGTCCCCAGGGGAGGGCGAACACCGGGGAGCTGTTTTTT.

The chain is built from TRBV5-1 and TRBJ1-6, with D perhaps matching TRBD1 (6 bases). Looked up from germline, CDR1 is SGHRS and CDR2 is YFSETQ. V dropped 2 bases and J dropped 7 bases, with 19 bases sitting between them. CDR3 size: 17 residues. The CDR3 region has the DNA TGCGCCAGCAGCTTTGGTTCGGCCCGGGGGCAGAATTCACCCCTCCACTTT. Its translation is CASSFGSARGQNSPLHF. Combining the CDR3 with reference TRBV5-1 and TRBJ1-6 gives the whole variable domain KAGVTQTPRYLIKTRGQQVTLSCSPISGHRSVSWYQQTPGQGLQFLFEYFSETQRNKGNFPGRFSGRQFSNSRSEMNVSTLELGDSALYLCASSFGSARGQNSPLHFGNGTRLTVT.

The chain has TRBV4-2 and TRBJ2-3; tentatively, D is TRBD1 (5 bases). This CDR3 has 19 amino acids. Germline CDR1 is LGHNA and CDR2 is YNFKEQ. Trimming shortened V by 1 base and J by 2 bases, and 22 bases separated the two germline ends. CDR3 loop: CASSQGRARNLLHTDTQYF. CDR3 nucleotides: TGTGCCAGCAGCCAAGGCAGGGCGCGTAACCTCTTACACACAGATACGCAGTATTTT.

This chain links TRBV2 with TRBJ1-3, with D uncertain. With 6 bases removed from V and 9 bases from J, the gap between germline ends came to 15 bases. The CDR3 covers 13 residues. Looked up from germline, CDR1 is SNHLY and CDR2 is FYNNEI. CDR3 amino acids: CASSLSWTGTIYF. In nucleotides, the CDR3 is TGTGCCAGCAGCCTTAGCTGGACCGGCACCATATATTTT.

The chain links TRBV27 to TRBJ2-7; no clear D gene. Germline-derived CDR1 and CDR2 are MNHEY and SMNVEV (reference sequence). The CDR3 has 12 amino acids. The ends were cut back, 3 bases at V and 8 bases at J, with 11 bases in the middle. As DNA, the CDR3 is TGTGCCAGCAGTTTCTCGGCGTCTAAGCAGTACTTC. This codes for CASSFSASKQYF.

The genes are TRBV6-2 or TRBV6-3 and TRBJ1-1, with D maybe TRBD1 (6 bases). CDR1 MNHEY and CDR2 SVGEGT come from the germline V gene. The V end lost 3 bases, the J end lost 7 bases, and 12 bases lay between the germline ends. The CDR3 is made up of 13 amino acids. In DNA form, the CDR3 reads TGTGCCAGCAGTTATGGGCAGGGGATTGAAGCTTTCTTT. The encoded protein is CASSYGQGIEAFF.

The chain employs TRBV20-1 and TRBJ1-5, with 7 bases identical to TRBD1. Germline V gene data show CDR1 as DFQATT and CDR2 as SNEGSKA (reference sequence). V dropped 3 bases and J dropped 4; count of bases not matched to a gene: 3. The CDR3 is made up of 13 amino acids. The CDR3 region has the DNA TGCAGTGCTAGTCAACAGGGGAATCAGCCCCAGCATTTT. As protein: CSASQQGNQPQHF.

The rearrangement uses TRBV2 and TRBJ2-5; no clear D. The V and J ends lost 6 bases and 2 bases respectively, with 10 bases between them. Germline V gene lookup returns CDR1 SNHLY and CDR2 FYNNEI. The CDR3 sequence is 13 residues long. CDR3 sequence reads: CASSPPPQETQYF. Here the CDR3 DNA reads TGTGCCAGCAGCCCCCCTCCACAAGAGACCCAGTACTTC.

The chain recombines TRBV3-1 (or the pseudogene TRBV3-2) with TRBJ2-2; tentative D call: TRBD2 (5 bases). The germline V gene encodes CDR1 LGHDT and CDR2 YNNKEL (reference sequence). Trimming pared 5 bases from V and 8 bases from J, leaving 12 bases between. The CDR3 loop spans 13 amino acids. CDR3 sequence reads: CASSGSRGGELFF. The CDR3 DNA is TGTGCCAGCAGCGGGAGCCGTGGGGGGGAGCTGTTTTTT.

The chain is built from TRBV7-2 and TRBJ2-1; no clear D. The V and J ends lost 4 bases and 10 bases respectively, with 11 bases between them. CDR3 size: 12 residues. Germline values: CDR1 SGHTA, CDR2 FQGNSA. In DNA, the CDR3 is TGTGCCAGCAGCTCCTTTGCCCGGGAGCAGTTCTTC. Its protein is CASSSFAREQFF.

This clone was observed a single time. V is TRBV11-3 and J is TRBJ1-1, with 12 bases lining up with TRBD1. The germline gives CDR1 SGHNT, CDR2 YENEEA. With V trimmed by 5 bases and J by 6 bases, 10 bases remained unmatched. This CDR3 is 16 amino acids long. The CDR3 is CASSQPPGTGGSEAFF. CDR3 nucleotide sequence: TGTGCCAGCAGCCAGCCTCCCGGGACAGGGGGCTCTGAAGCTTTCTTT.